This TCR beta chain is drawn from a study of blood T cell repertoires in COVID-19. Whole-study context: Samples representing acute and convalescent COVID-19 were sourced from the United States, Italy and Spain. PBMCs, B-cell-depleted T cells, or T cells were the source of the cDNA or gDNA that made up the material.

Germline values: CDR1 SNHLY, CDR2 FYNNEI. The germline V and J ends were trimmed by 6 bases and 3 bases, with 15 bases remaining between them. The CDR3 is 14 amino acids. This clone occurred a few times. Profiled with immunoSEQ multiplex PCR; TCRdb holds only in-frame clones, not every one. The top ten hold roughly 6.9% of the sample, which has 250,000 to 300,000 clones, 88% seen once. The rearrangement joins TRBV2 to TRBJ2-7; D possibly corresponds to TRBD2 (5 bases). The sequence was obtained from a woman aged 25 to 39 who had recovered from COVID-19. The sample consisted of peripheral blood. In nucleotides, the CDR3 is TGTGCCAGCAGGCGGGTTGAGGAGCTCTACGAGCAGTACTTC. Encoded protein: CASRRVEELYEQYF.